The 2 T cell receptor beta chains below come from one sample, sequenced in a study of T cells after yellow fever vaccination (dated by TCRdb to the late 2010s). The library was built by means of 5' RACE. The run used an Illumina HiSeq 2500. TCRdb's own reprocessing of the public reads used fastp at Q25 and MiXCR and kept productive beta chains. Rows are unified per CDR3 protein, each entry keeping the most common DNA and genes. This sample gives approximately 510,000 distinct CDR3 sequences in total; 21% of them show up just once. Jointly, the top ten make up about 16% of the sample. The sample's treatment or condition label, in plain terms: live attenuated yellow fever vaccine strain. Sample: PBMCs, taken 21 days after the first yellow fever vaccination. The receptors were gathered from a man younger than 35 who received the YFV17D yellow fever vaccine.

V and J are TRBV7-3 and TRBJ1-1, with TRBD1 matching over 9 bases. Germline V gene lookup returns CDR1 SGHTA and CDR2 FQGTGA. The CDR3 is 16 amino acids. J gave up 1 base and V 4 bases, and 7 bases lay outside the gene matches. The CDR3 here is CASSSTGTGRNTEAFF. The CDR3 bases are TGTGCCAGCAGCTCAACCGGGACAGGGAGGAACACTGAAGCTTTCTTT. The full variable domain, rest sourced from reference TRBV7-3 and TRBJ1-1, is GAGVSQTPSNKVTEKGKYVELRCDPISGHTALYWYRQSLGQGPEFLIYFQGTGAADDSGLPNDRFFAVRPEGSVSTLKIQRTERGDSAVYLCASSSTGTGRNTEAFFGQGTRLTVV.

This clonotype was found a few times. In DNA form, the CDR3 reads TGTGCCAGCAAGTCACAGATCACCAGTTCTGCTAACGACGAGCAGTACTTC. Translated: CASKSQITSSANDEQYF. This sequence joins TRBV6-2 or TRBV6-3 and TRBJ2-7; the D is unclear. Germline assignment: CDR1 MNHEY and CDR2 SVGEGT. CDR3 length: 17 residues. V dropped 7 bases and J dropped 5 bases, with 27 bases sitting between them.